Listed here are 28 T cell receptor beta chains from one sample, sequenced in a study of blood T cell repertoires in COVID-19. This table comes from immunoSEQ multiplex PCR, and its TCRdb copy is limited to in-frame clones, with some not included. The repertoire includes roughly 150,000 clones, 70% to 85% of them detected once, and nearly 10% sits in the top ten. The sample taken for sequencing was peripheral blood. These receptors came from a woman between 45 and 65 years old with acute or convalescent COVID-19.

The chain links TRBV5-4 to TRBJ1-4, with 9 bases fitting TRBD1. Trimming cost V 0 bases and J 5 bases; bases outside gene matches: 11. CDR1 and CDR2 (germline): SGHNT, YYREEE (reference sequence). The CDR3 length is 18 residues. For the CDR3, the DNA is TGTGCCAGCAGCTTGGCCATTCACACCGACAGGGGGAATGAAAAACTGTTTTTT. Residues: CASSLAIHTDRGNEKLFF.

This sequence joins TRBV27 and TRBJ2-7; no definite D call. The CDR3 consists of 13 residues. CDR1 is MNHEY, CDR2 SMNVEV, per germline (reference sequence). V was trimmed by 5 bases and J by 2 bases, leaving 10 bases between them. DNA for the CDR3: TGTGCCAGCAGTCTAAAGAGTACCTACGAGCAGTACTTC. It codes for CASSLKSTYEQYF.

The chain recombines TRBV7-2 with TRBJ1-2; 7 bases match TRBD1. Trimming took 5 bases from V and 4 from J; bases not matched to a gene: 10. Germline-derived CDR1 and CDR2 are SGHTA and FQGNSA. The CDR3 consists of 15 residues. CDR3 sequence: CASSQRQGFLYGYTF. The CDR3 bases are TGTGCCAGCAGCCAACGACAGGGCTTTCTCTATGGCTACACCTTC.

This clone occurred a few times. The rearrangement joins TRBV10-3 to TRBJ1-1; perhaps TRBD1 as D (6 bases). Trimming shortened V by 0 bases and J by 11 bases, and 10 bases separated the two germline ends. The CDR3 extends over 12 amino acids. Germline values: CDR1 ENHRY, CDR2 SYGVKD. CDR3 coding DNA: TGTGCCATCAGTGAGTCAGTGGGGGCGGCTTTCTTT. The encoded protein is CAISESVGAAFF.

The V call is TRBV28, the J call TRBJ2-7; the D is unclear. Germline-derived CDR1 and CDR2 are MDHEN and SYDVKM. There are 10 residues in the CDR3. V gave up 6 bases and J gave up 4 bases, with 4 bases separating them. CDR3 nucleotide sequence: TGTGCCAGCAGCCAATACGAGCAGTACTTC. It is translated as CASSQYEQYF.

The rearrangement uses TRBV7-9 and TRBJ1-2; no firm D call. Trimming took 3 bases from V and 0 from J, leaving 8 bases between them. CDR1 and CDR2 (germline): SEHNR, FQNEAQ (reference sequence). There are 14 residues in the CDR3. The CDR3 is CASSFSGSNYGYTF. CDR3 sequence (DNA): TGTGCCAGCAGCTTCTCAGGATCTAACTATGGCTACACCTTC.

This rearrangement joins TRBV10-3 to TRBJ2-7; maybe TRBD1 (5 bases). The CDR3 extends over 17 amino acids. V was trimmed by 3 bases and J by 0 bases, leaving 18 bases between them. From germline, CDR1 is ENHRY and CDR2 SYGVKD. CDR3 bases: TGTGCCATCAGTGATCGAGGCAGGGCCCGATTCTCCTACGAGCAGTACTTC. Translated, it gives CAISDRGRARFSYEQYF.

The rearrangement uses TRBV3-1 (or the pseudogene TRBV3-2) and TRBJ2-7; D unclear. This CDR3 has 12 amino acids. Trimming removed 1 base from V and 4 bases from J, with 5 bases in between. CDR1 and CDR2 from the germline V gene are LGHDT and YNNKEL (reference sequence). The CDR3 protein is CASSQVSYEQYF. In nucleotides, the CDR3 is TGTGCCAGCAGCCAAGTCAGTTACGAGCAGTACTTC.

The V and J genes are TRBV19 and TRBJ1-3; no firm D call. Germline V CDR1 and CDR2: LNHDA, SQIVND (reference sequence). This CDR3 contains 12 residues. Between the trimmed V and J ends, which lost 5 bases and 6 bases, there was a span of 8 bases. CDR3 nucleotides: TGTGCCAGTAGTTTCAGCGTAAACACCATATATTTT. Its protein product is CASSFSVNTIYF.

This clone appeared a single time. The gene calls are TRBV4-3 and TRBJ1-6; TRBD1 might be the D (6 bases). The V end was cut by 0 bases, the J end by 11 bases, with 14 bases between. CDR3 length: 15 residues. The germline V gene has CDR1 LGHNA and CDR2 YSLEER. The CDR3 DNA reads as TGCGCCAGCAGCCAAGAAGGTCAGGGGTTGACACCCCTCCACTTT. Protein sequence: CASSQEGQGLTPLHF.

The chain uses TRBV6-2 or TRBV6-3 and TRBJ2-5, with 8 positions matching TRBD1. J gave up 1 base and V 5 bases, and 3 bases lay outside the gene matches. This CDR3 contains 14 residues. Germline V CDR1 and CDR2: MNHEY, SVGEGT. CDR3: CASSRTGSQETQYF. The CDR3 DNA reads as TGTGCCAGCAGTCGGACAGGGTCCCAAGAGACCCAGTACTTC.

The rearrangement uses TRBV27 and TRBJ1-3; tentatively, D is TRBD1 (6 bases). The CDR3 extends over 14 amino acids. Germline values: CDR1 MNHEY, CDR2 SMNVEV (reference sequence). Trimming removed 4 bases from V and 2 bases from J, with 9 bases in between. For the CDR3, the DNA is TGTGCCAGCAGTTCCAGGGGACCTGGAAACACCATATATTTT. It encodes CASSSRGPGNTIYF.

CDR3 in amino acids: CSVVEGSNQPQHF. For the CDR3, the DNA is TGCAGCGTTGTGGAGGGAAGCAATCAGCCCCAGCATTTT. The chain joins TRBV29-1 to TRBJ1-5, with unresolved D. The germline CDR1 and CDR2 sequences are SQVTM and ANQGSEA. Trimming left V 4 bases short and J 1 base short, with 8 bases between. CDR3 length: 13 residues.

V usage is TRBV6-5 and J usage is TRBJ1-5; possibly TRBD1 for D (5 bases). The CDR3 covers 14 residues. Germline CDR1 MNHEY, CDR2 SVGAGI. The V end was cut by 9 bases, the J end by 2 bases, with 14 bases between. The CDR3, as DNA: TGTGCCAGTTTCCCCAGGGTCGGCAATCAGCCCCAGCATTTT. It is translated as CASFPRVGNQPQHF.

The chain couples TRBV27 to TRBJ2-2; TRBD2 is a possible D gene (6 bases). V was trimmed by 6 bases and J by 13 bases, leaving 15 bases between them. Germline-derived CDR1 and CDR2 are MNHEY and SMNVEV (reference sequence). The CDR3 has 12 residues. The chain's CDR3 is CASRLAEGLLFF. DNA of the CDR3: TGTGCCAGCAGATTAGCGGAGGGGCTGCTGTTTTTT.

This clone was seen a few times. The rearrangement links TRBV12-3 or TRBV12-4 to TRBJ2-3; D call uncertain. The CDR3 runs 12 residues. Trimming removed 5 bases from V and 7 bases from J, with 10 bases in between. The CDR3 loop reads CASSALVNTQYF. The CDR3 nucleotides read TGTGCCAGCAGTGCTTTAGTTAATACGCAGTATTTT.

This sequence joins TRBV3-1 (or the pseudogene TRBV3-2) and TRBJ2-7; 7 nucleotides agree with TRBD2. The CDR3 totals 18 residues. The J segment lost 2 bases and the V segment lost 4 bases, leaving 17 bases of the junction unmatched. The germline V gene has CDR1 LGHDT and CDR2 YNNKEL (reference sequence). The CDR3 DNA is TGTGCCAGCAGCCCACTCTCACCTCATTCGGGACTACCCTACGAGCAGTACTTC. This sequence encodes CASSPLSPHSGLPYEQYF.

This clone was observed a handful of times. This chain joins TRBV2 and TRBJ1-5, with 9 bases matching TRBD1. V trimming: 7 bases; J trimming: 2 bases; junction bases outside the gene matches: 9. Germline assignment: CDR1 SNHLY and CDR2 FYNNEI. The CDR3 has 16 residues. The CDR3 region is CASTKDRGWGNQPQHF. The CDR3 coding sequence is TGTGCCAGCACGAAGGACAGGGGATGGGGCAATCAGCCCCAGCATTTT.

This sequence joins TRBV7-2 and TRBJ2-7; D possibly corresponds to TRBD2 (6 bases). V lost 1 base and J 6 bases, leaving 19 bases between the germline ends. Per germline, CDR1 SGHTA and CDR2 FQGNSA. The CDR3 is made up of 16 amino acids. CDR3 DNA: TGTGCCAGCAGCTTAGGTCGAGCGGGCTCCCTCGGCGAGCAGTACTTC. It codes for CASSLGRAGSLGEQYF.

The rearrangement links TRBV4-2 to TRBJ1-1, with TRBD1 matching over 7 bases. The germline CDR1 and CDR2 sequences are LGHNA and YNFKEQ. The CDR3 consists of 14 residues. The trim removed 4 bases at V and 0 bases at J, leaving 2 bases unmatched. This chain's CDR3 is CASSPQGVNTEAFF. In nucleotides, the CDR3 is TGTGCCAGCAGCCCTCAGGGGGTGAACACTGAAGCTTTCTTT.

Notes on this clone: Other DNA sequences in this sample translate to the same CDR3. The CDR3 sequence: CASGLVITGTGERNSPLHF. The CDR3 coding sequence is TGTGCTAGTGGTTTGGTAATCACCGGGACAGGGGAACGAAATTCACCCCTCCACTTT. The chain uses TRBV12-5 and TRBJ1-6, with TRBD1 matching 10 bases. CDR3 length: 19 residues. J gave up 7 bases and V 0 bases, and 12 bases lay outside the gene matches. In germline, CDR1 is LGHNT, CDR2 FRNRAP. The full variable domain, with the rest looked up from reference TRBV12-5 and TRBJ1-6, is DARVTQTPRHKVTEMGQEVTMRCQPILGHNTVFWYRQTMMQGLELLAYFRNRAPLDDSGMPKDRFSAEMPDATLATLKIQPSEPRDSAVYFCASGLVITGTGERNSPLHFGNGTRLTVT.

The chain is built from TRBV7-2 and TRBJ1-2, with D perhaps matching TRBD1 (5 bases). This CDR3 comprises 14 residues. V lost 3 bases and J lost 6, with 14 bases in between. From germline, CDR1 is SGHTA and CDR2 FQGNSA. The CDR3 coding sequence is TGTGCCAGCAGCTTTACCCTGGGGGGAAATGGCTACACCTTC. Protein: CASSFTLGGNGYTF. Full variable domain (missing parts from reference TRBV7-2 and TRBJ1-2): GAGVSQSPSNKVTEKGKDVELRCDPISGHTALYWYRQSLGQGLEFLIYFQGNSAPDKSGLPSDRFSAERTGGSVSTLTIQRTQQEDSAVYLCASSFTLGGNGYTFGSGTRLTVV.

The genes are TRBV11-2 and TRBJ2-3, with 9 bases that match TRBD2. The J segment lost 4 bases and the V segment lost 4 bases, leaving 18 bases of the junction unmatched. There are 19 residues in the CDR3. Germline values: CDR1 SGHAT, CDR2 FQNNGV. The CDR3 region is CASSSLPFQAGGLPDTQYF. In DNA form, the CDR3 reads TGTGCCAGCAGCTCCCTCCCCTTCCAGGCGGGGGGGCTACCAGATACGCAGTATTTT.

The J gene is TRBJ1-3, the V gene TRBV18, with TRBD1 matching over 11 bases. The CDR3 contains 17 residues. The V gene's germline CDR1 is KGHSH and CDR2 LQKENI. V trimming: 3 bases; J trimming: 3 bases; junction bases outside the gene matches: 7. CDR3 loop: CASSPPGQGVYGNTIYF. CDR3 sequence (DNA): TGTGCCAGCTCACCTCCGGGACAGGGGGTGTATGGAAACACCATATATTTT. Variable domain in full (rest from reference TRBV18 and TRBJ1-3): NAGVMQNPRHLVRRRGQEARLRCSPMKGHSHVYWYRQLPEEGLKFMVYLQKENIIDESGMPKERFSAEFPKEGPSILRIQQVVRGDSAAYFCASSPPGQGVYGNTIYFGEGSWLTVV.

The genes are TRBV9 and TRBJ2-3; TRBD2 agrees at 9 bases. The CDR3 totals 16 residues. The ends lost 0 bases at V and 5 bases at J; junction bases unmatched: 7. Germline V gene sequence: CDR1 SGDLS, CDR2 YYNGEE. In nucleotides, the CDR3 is TGTGCCAGCAGCGTAGGGTTGCGGGAGGGGATAGATACGCAGTATTTT. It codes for CASSVGLREGIDTQYF.

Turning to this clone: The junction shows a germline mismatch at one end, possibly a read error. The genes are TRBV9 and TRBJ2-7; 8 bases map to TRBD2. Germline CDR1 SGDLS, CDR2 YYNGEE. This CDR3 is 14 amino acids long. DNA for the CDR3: TGTGCCAGCAGCGTAGCTAAGGGGGAGAAGCGGGAGCGGTTC. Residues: CASSVAKGEKRERF.

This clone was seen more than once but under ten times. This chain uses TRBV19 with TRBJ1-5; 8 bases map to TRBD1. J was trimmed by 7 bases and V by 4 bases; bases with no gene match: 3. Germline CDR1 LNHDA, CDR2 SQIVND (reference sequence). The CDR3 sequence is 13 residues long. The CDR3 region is CASSRQGNQPQHF. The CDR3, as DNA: TGTGCCAGTAGTAGACAGGGGAACCAGCCCCAGCATTTT.

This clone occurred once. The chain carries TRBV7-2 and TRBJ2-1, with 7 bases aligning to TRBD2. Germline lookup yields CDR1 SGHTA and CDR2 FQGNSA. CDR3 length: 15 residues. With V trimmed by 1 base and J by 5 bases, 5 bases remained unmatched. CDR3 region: CASSLVGLVDNEQFF. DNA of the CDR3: TGTGCCAGCAGCTTAGTTGGACTAGTGGACAATGAGCAGTTCTTC. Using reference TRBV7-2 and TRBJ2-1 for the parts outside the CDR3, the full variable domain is GAGVSQSPSNKVTEKGKDVELRCDPISGHTALYWYRQSLGQGLEFLIYFQGNSAPDKSGLPSDRFSAERTGGSVSTLTIQRTQQEDSAVYLCASSLVGLVDNEQFFGPGTRLTVL.